Included here is one T cell receptor beta chain sequence, with context. Its antigen is as yet unknown. Reverse transcription of about 0.5 to 1 ug RNA was carried out with random hexamers. The TCR beta CDR3 was amplified by immunoSEQ multiplex PCR across 54 Vbeta, 13 Jbeta. TCRdb ran MiXCR on the immunoSEQ multiplex PCR reads and lists one entry per CDR3 protein. This table has about 130,000 distinct CDR3 sequences, 85% to 95% appearing once. This entry belongs to a study of CD8 T cells in Susac syndrome. Study outcomes and limitations: In its TCR sequencing and HLA analysis, the study acknowledged that the number of individuals was relatively small.

The CDR3 sequence is 13 residues long. Trimming pared 1 base from V and 2 bases from J, leaving 7 bases between. Per germline, CDR1 SGHDT and CDR2 YYEEEE. Sequencing of TCR beta, carried out with a high-throughput approach, was applied to CD8+ and CD4+ T cells from the blood. Both CD4+ and CD8+ T cells were negatively isolated, and TEMRA cells underwent FACS enrichment. This sequence originates from a human donor with multiple sclerosis. This sequence joins TRBV5-6 and TRBJ2-7; weak D call: TRBD1 (6 bases). The sequenced sample was CD8+ T cells from PBMCs. CDR3 in DNA: TGTGCCAGCAGCTTGTACAGGGCCTACGAGCAGTACTTC. This codes for CASSLYRAYEQYF. The complete variable domain, with remaining parts taken from reference TRBV5-6 and TRBJ2-7, reads DAGVTQSPTHLIKTRGQQVTLRCSPKSGHDTVSWYQQALGQGPQFIFQYYEEEERQRGNFPDRFSGHQFPNYSSELNVNALLLGDSALYLCASSLYRAYEQYFGPGTRLTVT.